These 10 T cell receptor beta chains share one sample of origin, sequenced in a study of T cells in Graves' hyperthyroidism and ophthalmopathy. The TCR beta CDR3 regions underwent amplification using RNA transcripts as the source. Carried out on the TCR CDR3, a first-round RT-PCR used the HTBI primer set. TCRdb reprocessed the multiplex PCR reads via MiXCR and lists one record per CDR3 protein. This sample has roughly 500,000 distinct CDR3 sequences, with about 46% found just once. The sequenced sample consisted of peripheral blood or thyroid tissue (not recorded which). Source of these receptors: an adult woman with Graves' disease, either hyperthyroidism or ophthalmopathy (not recorded which).

Notes on this clonotype: This could be a read error, since a much larger clone is one nucleotide away. The chain is built from TRBV2 and TRBJ1-6; D is unresolved. Germline V gives CDR1 SNHLY, CDR2 FYNNEI. The CDR3 has 12 residues. The CDR3 DNA reads as TGTGACAGCAGGCATGGTCAGTCACCCCTCCACTTT. This codes for CDSRHGQSPLHF.

This sequence joins TRBV29-1 and TRBJ1-2; tentative D call: TRBD1 (5 bases). Trimming stripped 1 base from V and 8 bases from J, with 11 bases between. CDR1 and CDR2 (germline): SQVTM, ANQGSEA. This CDR3 is 12 amino acids long. In DNA, the CDR3 is TGCAGCGTTGAAGTTGATAGGGGCGGCTACACCTTC. This sequence encodes CSVEVDRGGYTF.

About this clonotype: At one boundary the junction diverges from the germline segment, which might be a read error. The CDR3 DNA reads TGCGCCGGCAGCCACCGGGACTTCGATTCACCCCTCCACTTT. This gives the protein CAGSHRDFDSPLHF. V usage is TRBV5-1 and J usage is TRBJ1-6; a weak D match, TRBD1 (5 bases). CDR1 is SGHRS, CDR2 YFSETQ, per germline. This CDR3 is built from 14 residues.

This chain links TRBV10-3 with TRBJ1-1; the match to TRBD1 covers 7 bases. CDR3 size: 13 residues. Germline CDR1 ENHRY, CDR2 SYGVKD. V lost 6 bases, J lost 3 bases, and 4 bases stayed unmatched. The CDR3, as DNA: TGTGCCATCAGGGACAGGCGGGACACTGAAGCTTTCTTT. Its protein is CAIRDRRDTEAFF.

Ten or more counts support this clonotype. The CDR3 nucleotides read TGTGCCAGCAGCTTAGTCGTCTGGGAGGAGACCCAGTACTTC. Translating gives CASSLVVWEETQYF. V and J are TRBV7-2 and TRBJ2-5; perhaps TRBD2 as D (5 bases). Per germline, CDR1 SGHTA and CDR2 FQGNSA. Trimming took off 1 base at V and 5 bases at J, with 11 bases between the two ends. The CDR3 extends over 14 amino acids.

In this sample, this clonotype turned up a few times. This chain links TRBV20-1 with TRBJ1-6, with D perhaps TRBD1 (5 bases). V shed 0 bases and J shed 13 bases, with 19 bases lying between them. The germline V gene encodes CDR1 DFQATT and CDR2 SNEGSKA (reference sequence). The CDR3 consists of 15 residues. The CDR3 is CSARDLGRAGQPLHF. The CDR3 DNA sequence: TGCAGTGCTAGAGATCTGGGCAGGGCGGGTCAGCCCCTCCACTTT.

Only a few counts were recorded for this clonotype. An end of the junction differs from the germline gene, which may be a read error. The genes are TRBV5-1 and TRBJ2-7; D might be TRBD1 (6 bases). This CDR3 is built from 12 residues. The germline gives CDR1 SGHRS, CDR2 YFSETQ. CDR3 loop: CASSLTGFEQYF. The CDR3 DNA reads as TGTGCCAGCAGCTTGACAGGCTTCGAGCAGTACTTC.

The rearrangement joins TRBV6-2 or TRBV6-3 to TRBJ1-5; D gene uncertain. Germline CDR1 and CDR2: MNHEY and SVGEGT. Trimming stripped 2 bases from V and 11 bases from J, with 7 bases between. The CDR3 covers 11 residues. Here the CDR3 reads CASSYGFSQHF. CDR3 nucleotides: TGTGCCAGCAGTTACGGTTTTTCCCAGCATTTT.

This clonotype was detected many times. The chain recombines TRBV14 with TRBJ1-5; the D is unclear. There are 15 residues in the CDR3. Germline CDR1 reads SGHDN; CDR2 reads FVKESK. The germline V and J ends were trimmed by 0 bases and 0 bases, with 6 bases remaining between them. The CDR3 bases are TGTGCCAGCAGCCAAGAGGGCTATAGCAATCAGCCCCAGCATTTT. It specifies CASSQEGYSNQPQHF.

This clonotype was seen many times. This chain links TRBV15 with TRBJ2-5; a weak D match, TRBD2 (6 bases). Germline V gene data show CDR1 as LNHNV and CDR2 as YYDKDF (reference sequence). The CDR3 has 13 amino acids. Between the trimmed V and J ends, which lost 6 bases and 5 bases, there was a span of 13 bases. The CDR3 coding sequence is TGTGCCACCAGGGTCCCTAGCGCGGAGACCCAGTACTTC. It encodes CATRVPSAETQYF. The whole variable domain, remainder taken from reference TRBV15 and TRBJ2-5, is DAMVIQNPRYQVTQFGKPVTLSCSQTLNHNVMYWYQQKSSQAPKLLFHYYDKDFNNEADTPDNFQSRRPNTSFCFLDIRSPGLGDTAMYLCATRVPSAETQYFGPGTRLLVL.